Shown below are 9 T cell receptor beta chains from a single sample sequenced in a study of vaccination and CD4 T cells after COVID-19. Treatment described: roughly 10-day PBMC culture with coronavirus spike peptide pools or control peptides (ViraFEST assay). Scientists ran DNA taken from cultured CD4+ T cells through the Oncomine TCR Beta short-read assay for sequencing. TCRdb re-analysed the PCR reads in MiXCR, keeping a single row per CDR3 protein. Here the sample spans about 20,000 distinct CDR3 sequences, approximately 40% being singletons. For these TCRs, the target antigens are not known. The material sequenced was CD4+ T cells from blood, cultured in vitro, taken before SARS-CoV-2 vaccination. All receptors derive from a human donor who received a COVID-19 vaccine.

This chain joins TRBV2 and TRBJ1-3; D not certain. Trimming left V 7 bases short and J 2 bases short, with 12 bases between. Germline V lookup: CDR1 SNHLY, CDR2 FYNNEI. The CDR3 is made up of 14 amino acids. The CDR3 loop is CASKDSHTGNTIYF. Written as DNA, the CDR3 is TGTGCCAGCAAGGACTCCCACACTGGAAACACCATATATTTT.

The V call is TRBV7-2, the J call TRBJ2-7; a possible D gene is TRBD1 (5 bases). CDR1 is SGHTA, CDR2 FQGNSA, per germline. The V end was cut by 5 bases, the J end by 3 bases, with 8 bases between. This CDR3 contains 12 residues. The DNA of the CDR3 is TGTGCCAGCAGCGGAGACAGCTACGAGCAGTACTTC. Translating gives CASSGDSYEQYF.

This clonotype was detected only a few times. The V call is TRBV2, the J call TRBJ1-2; weak D call: TRBD1 (5 bases). Trimming removed 6 bases from V and 6 bases from J, with 11 bases in between. Looked up from germline, CDR1 is SNHLY and CDR2 is FYNNEI. This CDR3 region has 12 residues. DNA of the CDR3: TGTGCCAGCAGATTGGGGGGGAATGGCTACACCTTC. The encoded protein is CASRLGGNGYTF.

The chain combines TRBV9 with TRBJ2-5; tentatively, D is TRBD1 (6 bases). Germline V gene data show CDR1 as SGDLS and CDR2 as YYNGEE. The length of the CDR3 is 14 residues. Trimming cost V 4 bases and J 4 bases, with 14 bases left between them. CDR3 nucleotide sequence: TGTGCCAGCAGCCCTACAGGGTTCGGAGAGACCCAGTACTTC. It translates to CASSPTGFGETQYF.

V usage is TRBV6-2 or TRBV6-3 and J usage is TRBJ2-7; a weak D match, TRBD2 (6 bases). The CDR3 extends over 14 amino acids. Germline V gene sequence: CDR1 MNHEY, CDR2 SVGEGT. V was trimmed by 8 bases and J by 2 bases, leaving 16 bases between them. In DNA form, the CDR3 reads TGTGCCAGCCAAAGGGCGGGGAGGCCCTACGAGCAGTACTTC. Its translation: CASQRAGRPYEQYF.

This clonotype was recorded only once. At one end the junction does not follow the germline gene, possibly because of a read error. This chain connects TRBV19 to TRBJ2-3; the match to TRBD1 covers 7 bases. The V gene's germline CDR1 is LNHDA and CDR2 SQIVND (reference sequence). The CDR3 is 13 residues long. The CDR3, as DNA: TGTGCAAGTAGGGACAGCTTCACAGATACGCAGTATTTT. It yields the protein CASRDSFTDTQYF.

A few counts support this clonotype. This rearrangement joins TRBV2 to TRBJ1-6, with D hard to call. The CDR3 is made up of 16 amino acids. V gave up 7 bases and J gave up 0 bases, with 13 bases separating them. Germline assignment: CDR1 SNHLY and CDR2 FYNNEI. The CDR3 region is CASTSEGSSYNSPLHF. Here the CDR3 DNA reads TGTGCCAGCACATCGGAGGGAAGCTCCTATAATTCACCCCTCCACTTT.

Only a few counts were recorded for this clonotype. The chain recombines TRBV19 with TRBJ1-5, with unresolved D. The V end lost 7 bases, the J end lost 2 bases, and 15 bases lay between the germline ends. Germline CDR1 reads LNHDA; CDR2 reads SQIVND (reference sequence). This CDR3 comprises 15 residues. CDR3 in amino acids: CASTPGVAGNQPQHF. The CDR3 bases are TGTGCCAGTACCCCCGGGGTGGCTGGCAATCAGCCCCAGCATTTT.

This clonotype turned up a few times. CDR3 in DNA: TGCAGTGCTACAAACCCAGGGATTCGTTTGTATGGCTACACCTTC. This translates into CSATNPGIRLYGYTF. This chain links TRBV20-1 with TRBJ1-2; D is possibly TRBD1 (5 bases). Trimming cost V 4 bases and J 5 bases, with 20 bases left between them. Germline values: CDR1 DFQATT, CDR2 SNEGSKA (reference sequence). The CDR3 runs to 15 residues.